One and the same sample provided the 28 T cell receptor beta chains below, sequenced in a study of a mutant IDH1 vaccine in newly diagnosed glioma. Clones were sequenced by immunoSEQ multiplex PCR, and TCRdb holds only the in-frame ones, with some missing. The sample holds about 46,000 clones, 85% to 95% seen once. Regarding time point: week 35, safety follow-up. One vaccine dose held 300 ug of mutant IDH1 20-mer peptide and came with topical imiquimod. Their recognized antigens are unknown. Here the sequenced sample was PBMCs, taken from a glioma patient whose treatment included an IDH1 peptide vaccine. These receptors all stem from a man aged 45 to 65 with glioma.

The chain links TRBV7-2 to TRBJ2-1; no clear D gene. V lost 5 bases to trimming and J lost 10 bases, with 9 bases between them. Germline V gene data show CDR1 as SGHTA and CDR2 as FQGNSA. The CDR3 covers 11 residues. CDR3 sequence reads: CASSPRYEQFF. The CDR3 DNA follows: TGTGCCAGCAGCCCCCGGTACGAGCAGTTCTTC.

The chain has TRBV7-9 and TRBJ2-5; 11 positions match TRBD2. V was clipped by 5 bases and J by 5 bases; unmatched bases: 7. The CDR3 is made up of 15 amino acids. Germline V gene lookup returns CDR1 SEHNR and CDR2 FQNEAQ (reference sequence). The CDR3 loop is CASSLTLAGAETQYF. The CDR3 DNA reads TGTGCCAGCAGCCTCACACTAGCGGGAGCGGAGACCCAGTACTTC. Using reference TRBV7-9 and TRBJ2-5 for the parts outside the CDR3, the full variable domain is DTGVSQNPRHKITKRGQNVTFRCDPISEHNRLYWYRQTLGQGPEFLTYFQNEAQLEKSRLLSDRFSAERPKGSFSTLEIQRTEQGDSAMYLCASSLTLAGAETQYFGPGTRLLVL.

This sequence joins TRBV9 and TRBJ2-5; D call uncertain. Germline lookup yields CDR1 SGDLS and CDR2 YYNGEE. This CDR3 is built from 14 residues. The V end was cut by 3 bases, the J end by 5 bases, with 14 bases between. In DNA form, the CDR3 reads TGTGCCAGCAGCGCCCCAGACGCTATGGAGACCCAGTACTTC. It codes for CASSAPDAMETQYF.

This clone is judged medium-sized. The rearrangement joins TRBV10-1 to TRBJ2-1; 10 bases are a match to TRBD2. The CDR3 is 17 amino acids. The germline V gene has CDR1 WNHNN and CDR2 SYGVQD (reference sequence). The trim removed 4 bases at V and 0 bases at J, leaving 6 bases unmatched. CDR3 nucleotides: TGCGCCAGCAGTGCCCCAGCGGGAGGGAGCTCCTACAATGAGCAGTTCTTC. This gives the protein CASSAPAGGSSYNEQFF.

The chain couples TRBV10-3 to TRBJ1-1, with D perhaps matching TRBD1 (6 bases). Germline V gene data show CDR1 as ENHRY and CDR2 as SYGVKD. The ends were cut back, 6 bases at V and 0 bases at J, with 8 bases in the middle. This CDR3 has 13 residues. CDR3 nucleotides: TGTGCCATCAGCAGGGGTTTGAACACTGAAGCTTTCTTT. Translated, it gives CAISRGLNTEAFF.

The DNA of the CDR3 is TGTGCCAGCAGCACCGGGACGGTGAGCAATCAGCCCCAGCATTTT. Its translation: CASSTGTVSNQPQHF. This chain uses TRBV5-8 with TRBJ1-5; perhaps TRBD1 as D (5 bases). The CDR3 extends over 15 amino acids. Trimming took 4 bases from V and 1 from J, leaving 12 bases between them. Germline V gene sequence: CDR1 SGHTS, CDR2 YDEGEE.

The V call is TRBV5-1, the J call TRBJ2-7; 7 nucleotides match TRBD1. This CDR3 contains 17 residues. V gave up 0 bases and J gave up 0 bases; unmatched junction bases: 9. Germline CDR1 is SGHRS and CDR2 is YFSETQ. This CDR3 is CASSLDRDRQTSYEQYF. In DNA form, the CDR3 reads TGCGCCAGCAGCTTGGATAGGGACAGACAAACCTCCTACGAGCAGTACTTC.

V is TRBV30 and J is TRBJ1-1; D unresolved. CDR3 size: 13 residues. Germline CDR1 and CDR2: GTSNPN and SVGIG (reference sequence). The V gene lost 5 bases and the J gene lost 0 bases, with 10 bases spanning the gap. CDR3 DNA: TGTGCCTGGGACGAGTCCTTGAACACTGAAGCTTTCTTT. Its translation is CAWDESLNTEAFF.

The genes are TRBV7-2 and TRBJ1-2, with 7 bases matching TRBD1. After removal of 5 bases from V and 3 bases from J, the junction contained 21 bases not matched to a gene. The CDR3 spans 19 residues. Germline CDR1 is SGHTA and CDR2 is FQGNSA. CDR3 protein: CASSPPPGGTSSRHYGYTF. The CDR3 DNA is TGTGCCAGCAGCCCTCCTCCAGGGGGTACCAGTTCTCGACACTATGGCTACACCTTC.

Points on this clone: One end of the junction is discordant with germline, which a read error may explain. CDR3 in DNA: TGTGCTAGCAGCACCACAACAGGGCTGGGGGAGACCCAGTACTTC. The encoded protein is CASSTTTGLGETQYF. V and J are TRBV7-7 and TRBJ2-5, with D perhaps TRBD1 (6 bases). This CDR3 is built from 15 residues. Germline CDR1 and CDR2: SSHAT and FNYEAQ (reference sequence). Supplemented by reference TRBV7-7 and TRBJ2-5, the full variable domain reads GAGVSQSPRYKVTKRGQDVTLRCDPISSHATLYWYQQALGQGPEFLTYFNYEAQPDKSGLPSDRFSAERPEGSISTLTIQRTEQRDSAMYRCASSTTTGLGETQYFGPGTRLLVL.

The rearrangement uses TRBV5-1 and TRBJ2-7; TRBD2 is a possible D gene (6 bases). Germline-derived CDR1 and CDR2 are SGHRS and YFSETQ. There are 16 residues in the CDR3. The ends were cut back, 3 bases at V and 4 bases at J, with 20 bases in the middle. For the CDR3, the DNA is TGCGCCAGCAGCTGGGACGAGGAGGGACCCGAATACGAGCAGTACTTC. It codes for CASSWDEEGPEYEQYF.

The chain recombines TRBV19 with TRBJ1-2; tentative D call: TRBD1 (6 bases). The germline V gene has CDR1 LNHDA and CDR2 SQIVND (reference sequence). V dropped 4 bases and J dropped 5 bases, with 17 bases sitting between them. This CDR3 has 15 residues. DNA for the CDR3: TGTGCCAGTAGTAGCGCGGGGACATCTGGATATGGCTACACCTTC. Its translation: CASSSAGTSGYGYTF.

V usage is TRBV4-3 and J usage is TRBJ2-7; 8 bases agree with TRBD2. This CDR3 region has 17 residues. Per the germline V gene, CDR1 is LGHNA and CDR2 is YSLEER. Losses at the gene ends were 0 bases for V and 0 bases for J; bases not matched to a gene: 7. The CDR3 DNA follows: TGCGCCAGCAGCCAAGACGGGAGGGGGACTCTCTCCTACGAGCAGTACTTC. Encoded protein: CASSQDGRGTLSYEQYF.

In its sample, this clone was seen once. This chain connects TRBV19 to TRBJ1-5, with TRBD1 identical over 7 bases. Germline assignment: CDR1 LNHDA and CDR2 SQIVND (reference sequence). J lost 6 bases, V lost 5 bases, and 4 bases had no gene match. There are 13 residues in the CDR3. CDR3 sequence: CASSSSGGQPQHF. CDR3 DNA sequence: TGTGCCAGTAGTTCTTCAGGGGGTCAGCCCCAGCATTTT.

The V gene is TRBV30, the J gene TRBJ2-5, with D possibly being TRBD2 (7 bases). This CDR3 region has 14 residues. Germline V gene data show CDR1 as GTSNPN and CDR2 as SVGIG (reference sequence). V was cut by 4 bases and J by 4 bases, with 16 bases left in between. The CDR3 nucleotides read TGTGCCTGGACCTCGGGGGGCGCAGTAGAGACCCAGTACTTC. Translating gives CAWTSGGAVETQYF.

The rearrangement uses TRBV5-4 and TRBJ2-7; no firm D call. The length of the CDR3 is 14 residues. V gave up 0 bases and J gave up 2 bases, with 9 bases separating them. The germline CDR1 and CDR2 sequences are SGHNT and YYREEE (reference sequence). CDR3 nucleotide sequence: TGTGCCAGCAGCTTGGCTAGAACTCCCTACGAGCAGTACTTC. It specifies CASSLARTPYEQYF.

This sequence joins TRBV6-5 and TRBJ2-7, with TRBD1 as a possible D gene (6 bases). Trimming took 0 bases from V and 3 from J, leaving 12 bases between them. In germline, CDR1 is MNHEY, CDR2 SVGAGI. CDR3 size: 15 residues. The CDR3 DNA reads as TGTGCCAGCAGTTACTCGATCAGGGGTAGCTACGAGCAGTACTTC. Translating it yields CASSYSIRGSYEQYF.

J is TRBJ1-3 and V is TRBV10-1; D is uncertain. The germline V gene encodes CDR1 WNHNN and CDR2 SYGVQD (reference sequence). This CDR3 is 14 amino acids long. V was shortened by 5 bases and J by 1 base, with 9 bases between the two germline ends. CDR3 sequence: CASSTTESGNTIYF. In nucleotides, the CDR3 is TGCGCCAGCAGTACGACCGAGTCTGGAAACACCATATATTTT.

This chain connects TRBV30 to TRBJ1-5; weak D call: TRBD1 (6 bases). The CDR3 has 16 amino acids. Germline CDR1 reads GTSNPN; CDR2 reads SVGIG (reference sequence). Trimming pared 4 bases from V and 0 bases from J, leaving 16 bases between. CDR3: CAWTLGGAVSNQPQHF. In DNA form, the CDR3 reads TGTGCCTGGACTCTGGGGGGGGCAGTTAGCAATCAGCCCCAGCATTTT.

CDR3 nucleotides: TGTGCCATCAGTAGGAACAGCCCCCCAGAGACCCAGTACTTC. As protein: CAISRNSPPETQYF. The rearrangement links TRBV10-3 to TRBJ2-5; D is unclear. The V gene lost 5 bases and the J gene lost 4 bases, with 14 bases spanning the gap. The CDR3 totals 14 residues. Germline V gene sequence: CDR1 ENHRY, CDR2 SYGVKD.

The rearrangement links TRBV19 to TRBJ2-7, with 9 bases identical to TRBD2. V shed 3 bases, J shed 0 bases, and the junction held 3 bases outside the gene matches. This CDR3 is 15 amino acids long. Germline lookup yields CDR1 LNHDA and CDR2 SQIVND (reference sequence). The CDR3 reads CASSISSGASYEQYF. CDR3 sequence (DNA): TGTGCCAGTAGTATTTCTAGCGGGGCCTCCTACGAGCAGTACTTC.

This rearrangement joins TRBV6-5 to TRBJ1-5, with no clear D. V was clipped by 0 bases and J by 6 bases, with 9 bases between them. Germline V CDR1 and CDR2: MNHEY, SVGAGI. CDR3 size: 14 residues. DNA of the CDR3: TGTGCCAGCAGTTACTCGGGCCGCGGTCAGCCCCAGCATTTT. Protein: CASSYSGRGQPQHF.

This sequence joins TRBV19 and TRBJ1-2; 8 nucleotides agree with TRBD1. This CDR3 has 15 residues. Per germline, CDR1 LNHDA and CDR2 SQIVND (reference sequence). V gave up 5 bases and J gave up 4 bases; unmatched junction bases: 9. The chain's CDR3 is CASSPTGVESYGYTF. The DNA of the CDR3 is TGTGCCAGTAGTCCGACAGGGGTGGAGAGCTATGGCTACACCTTC.

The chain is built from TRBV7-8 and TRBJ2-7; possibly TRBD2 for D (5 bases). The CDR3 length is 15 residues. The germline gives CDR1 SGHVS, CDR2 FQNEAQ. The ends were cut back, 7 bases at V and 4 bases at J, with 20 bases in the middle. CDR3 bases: TGTGCCAGCACCGATACCCACGGAGGCTTATACGAGCAGTACTTC. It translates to CASTDTHGGLYEQYF. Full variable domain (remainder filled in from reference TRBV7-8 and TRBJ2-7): GAGVSQSPRYKVAKRGQDVALRCDPISGHVSLFWYQQALGQGPEFLTYFQNEAQLDKSGLPSDRFFAERPEGSVSTLKIQRTQQEDSAVYLCASTDTHGGLYEQYFGPGTRLTVT.

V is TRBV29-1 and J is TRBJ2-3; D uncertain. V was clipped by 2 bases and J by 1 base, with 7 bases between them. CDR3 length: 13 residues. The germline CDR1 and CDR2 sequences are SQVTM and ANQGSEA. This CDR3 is CSVEIPGTDTQYF. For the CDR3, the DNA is TGCAGCGTTGAAATTCCCGGCACAGATACGCAGTATTTT.

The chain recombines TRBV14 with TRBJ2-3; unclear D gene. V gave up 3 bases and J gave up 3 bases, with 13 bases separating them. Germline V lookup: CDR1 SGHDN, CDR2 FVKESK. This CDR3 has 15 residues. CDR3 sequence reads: CASSQERQYTDTQYF. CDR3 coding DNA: TGTGCCAGCAGCCAGGAAAGGCAGTATACAGATACGCAGTATTTT. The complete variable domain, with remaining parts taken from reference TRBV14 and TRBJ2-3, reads EAGVTQFPSHSVIEKGQTVTLRCDPISGHDNLYWYRRVMGKEIKFLLHFVKESKQDESGMPNNRFLAERTGGTYSTLKVQPAELEDSGVYFCASSQERQYTDTQYFGPGTRLTVL.

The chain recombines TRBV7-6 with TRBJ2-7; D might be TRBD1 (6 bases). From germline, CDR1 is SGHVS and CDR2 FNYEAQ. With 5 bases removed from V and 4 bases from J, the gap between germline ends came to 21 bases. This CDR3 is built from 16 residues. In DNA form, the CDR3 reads TGTGCCAGCAGCCAGACGCCGGCAGGGGTGTTATACGAGCAGTACTTC. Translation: CASSQTPAGVLYEQYF.

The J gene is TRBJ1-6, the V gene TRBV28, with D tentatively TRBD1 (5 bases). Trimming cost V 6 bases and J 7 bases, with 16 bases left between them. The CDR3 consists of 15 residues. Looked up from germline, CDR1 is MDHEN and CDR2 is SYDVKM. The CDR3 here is CASRSIQGVNSPLHF. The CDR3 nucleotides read TGTGCCAGCAGGTCAATCCAGGGAGTGAATTCACCCCTCCACTTT. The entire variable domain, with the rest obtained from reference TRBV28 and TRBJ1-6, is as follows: DVKVTQSSRYLVKRTGEKVFLECVQDMDHENMFWYRQDPGLGLRLIYFSYDVKMKEKGDIPEGYSVSREKKERFSLILESASTNQTSMYLCASRSIQGVNSPLHFGNGTRLTVT.